These T cell receptor beta chains were read from a single sample in a study of blood T cell repertoires in COVID-19. Data came from immunoSEQ multiplex PCR; TCRdb stores just in-frame clones and leaves some out. Of 200,000 to 250,000 clones in the sample, about 87% were seen once. Sequencing was performed on peripheral blood. Receptors originate from a man between 65 and 85 years old with acute or convalescent COVID-19. Both conserved end residues are part of each CDR3. D genes are given only for firm matches. A row's size may be missing; if present it is once, few, many or a size class.

CASSSLTSGLHYNEQFF	TGTGCCAGCAGCTCCTTAACTAGCGGGCTTCATTACAATGAGCAGTTCTTC	once	TRBV7-9	TRBD2	TRBJ2-1
CASSSGQGGYTF	TGTGCCAGCAGTTCCGGACAGGGTGGCTACACCTTC	.	TRBV12-3/TRBV12-4	TRBD1	TRBJ1-2
CASSLSTGELFF	TGTGCCAGCAGCTTGAGTACGGGGGAACTGTTTTTT	.	TRBV5-5	.	TRBJ1-4
CASSYTLETRFF	TGTGCCAGCAGTTACACTTTAGAAACTAGGTTTTTT	.	TRBV6-5	.	TRBJ1-4
CASSVSGRAGTQYF	TGTGCCAGTAGTGTGAGCGGGAGGGCCGGAACGCAGTATTTT	.	TRBV19	TRBD2	TRBJ2-3
CASRVAEGPYNEQFF	TGCGCCAGCCGGGTGGCCGAGGGTCCCTACAATGAGCAGTTCTTC	.	TRBV5-1	.	TRBJ2-1
CASSRGGQEDRLQYF	TGTGCCAGCAGTAGGGGGGGACAGGAGGACCGTCTCCAGTACTTC	.	TRBV6-2/TRBV6-3	.	TRBJ2-5
CASSPIPGLSYEQYF	TGTGCCAGCTCACCTATACCGGGTCTCTCCTACGAGCAGTACTTC	.	TRBV18	.	TRBJ2-7
CASRSFNSGGEKLFF	TGTGCCAGCAGATCCTTCAACTCCGGGGGTGAAAAACTGTTTTTT	.	TRBV6-5	.	TRBJ1-4
CASREGQGYTGELFF	TGCGCCAGCAGAGAAGGACAGGGGTACACCGGGGAGCTGTTTTTT	.	TRBV5-1	TRBD1	TRBJ2-2
CASSYQGRETQYF	TGTGCCAGCAGTTACCAGGGGCGAGAGACCCAGTACTTC	.	TRBV6-5	.	TRBJ2-5
CASSEFSDTEAFF	TGTGCCAGCAGTGAATTTTCAGACACTGAAGCTTTCTTT	.	TRBV25-1	.	TRBJ1-1
CASSLEQGNSPLHF	TGCGCCAGCAGCTTGGAACAGGGTAATTCACCCCTCCACTTT	once	TRBV5-1	.	TRBJ1-6
CASSQGRGQSNQPQHF	TGCGCCAGCAGCCAGGGCCGGGGACAGTCAAATCAGCCCCAGCATTTT	.	TRBV4-1	TRBD1	TRBJ1-5
CASSRGSNQPQHF	TGTGCCAGCAGCCGGGGTAGCAATCAGCCCCAGCATTTT	.	TRBV7-3	.	TRBJ1-5
CASSLDPSFDEQYF	TGTGCCAGCAGCTTAGATCCGAGCTTCGACGAGCAGTACTTC	.	TRBV7-9	.	TRBJ2-7
CASSYTDSRAFF	TGTGCCAGCAGTTACACGGACAGTCGGGCTTTCTTT	.	TRBV6-6	.	TRBJ1-1
CASSRQGAQDEQFF	TGTGCCAGCTCACGTCAGGGGGCGCAGGATGAGCAGTTCTTC	many	TRBV18	TRBD1	TRBJ2-1
CASSPRWDRGAGKLFF	TGTGCCAGCAGCCCTAGGTGGGACAGGGGAGCTGGGAAACTGTTTTTT	.	TRBV7-6	TRBD1	TRBJ1-4
CASRLAGGINIQYF	TGTGCCAGTCGATTAGCGGGAGGGATAAACATTCAGTACTTC	.	TRBV19	TRBD2	TRBJ2-4
CASSLGLTSSYNEQFF	TGTGCCAGCAGCTTGGGACTGACGAGCTCCTACAATGAGCAGTTCTTC	few	TRBV7-9	.	TRBJ2-1
CASSETGVGYTF	TGTGCCAGCAGCGAGACAGGGGTCGGCTACACCTTC	.	TRBV14	TRBD1	TRBJ1-2
CAWNQGQGGGQPQHF	TGTGCCTGGAATCAGGGACAGGGAGGTGGGCAGCCCCAGCATTTT	.	TRBV30	TRBD1	TRBJ1-5